Listed here is a single TCR beta chain. Its antigen remains undetermined. Per-nucleotide qualities are absent, and no much larger clonotype sits a single base away. The data derive from a study of T cells after yellow fever vaccination (dated by TCRdb to between 2018 and 2021). In the study overall: The SMART-Seq v4 Ultra Low Input RNA kit was used to prepare libraries from fractions with low cell numbers. To track T-cell clones before and after primary and booster YFV17D yellow fever vaccination, bulk TCR alpha and beta repertoires were sequenced longitudinally. The cohort comprised two healthy male donors, one aged 18 to 29 and one aged 30 to 40 years. Blood was collected at multiple timepoints before and after primary and secondary immunization, and bulk PBMC replicates and cell subsets were isolated.

Beyond this particular receptor, the publication reports: Only two donors were included in the study, so the extent to which the findings can be generalized is limited. Because abundant contaminating clonotypes from the bulk population could be contained in FACS-sorted repertoires, computational filtering was required. Most clones expanded after primary vaccination (around 96% of CD4 and roughly 88% of CD8) were re-detected after the booster, suggesting that broad memory maintenance occurred. A small fraction of clonotypes appeared in both the CD4 and CD8 compartments, likely as a result of convergent recombination. Compared with the primary T-cell response, the secondary T-cell response was faster but weaker, reaching its peak on day 5 rather than on day 15.

The treatment or condition label, as the study defines it: live attenuated yellow fever vaccine strain. Two biological replicates of bulk PBMCs were collected at each blood-draw timepoint. A standard Ficoll-Paque protocol was used to isolate PBMCs from peripheral blood. RNA was extracted with TriZol from bulk PBMCs, CD4 and CD8 fractions, and dextramer-positive and dextramer-negative fractions. TCR cDNA was made using 5'RACE template switching, a step that added a universal primer site and unique molecular identifiers. Priming for cDNA synthesis came from both the TCR alpha and TCR beta constant segments. Libraries were amplified in two PCR steps, with sample barcodes and sequencing adapters added in the second step. Sequencing of the libraries was done on either Illumina HiSeq 2500 (2x100 bp) or NovaSeq (2x150 bp). For the original study's pipeline: Reads were demultiplexed and collapsed into UMI consensus sequences with MIGEC, and V(D)J alignment was performed with MiXCR. Vaccine-responding clonotypes were identified with edgeR using replicate PBMC samples, with FDR below 0.01 and a log2 fold change above 5 up to day 15 being required. CD4 or CD8 identity was assigned to each bulk clonotype according to whether the clonotype was present at higher abundance in the sequenced CD4 repertoire or the sequenced CD8 repertoire. TCRdb cleaned the public reads at Q25 with fastp, built clones with MiXCR and kept in-frame beta chains. Every CDR3 protein is listed once, alongside the most common genes and DNA of its rows. The V and J calls come from TCRdb's annotation, not from the publication. Recorded for this sample are 500,000 to 650,000 distinct CDR3 sequences; about a sixth of them occurred a single time. 17% of the sample is in the top ten clones.

Source: PBMCs, taken less than 6 days after the first yellow fever vaccination. This TCR was recovered from a man younger than 35 who received the YFV17D yellow fever vaccine.

The CDR3 has the sequence CASSGVQDHSGANVLTF. Here is the DNA: TGTGCCAGCAGTGGAGTGCAGGACCACTCTGGGGCCAACGTCCTGACTTTC. The rearranged chain carries TRBV25-1 and TRBJ2-6, with the D gene not confidently named. Reading the germline V gene gives CDR1 MGHDK and CDR2 SYGVNS. V and J are truncated by 4 bases and 0 bases respectively, leaving an intervening sequence of 13 bases. Taken from cysteine to phenylalanine, the CDR3 has 17 residues. The kept DNA is CDR3 alone, 51 bases in frame from the first base.